This T cell receptor beta chain was documented in a study of identical twins. TCRdb reprocessed the 5' RACE reads with MiXCR, giving one entry per CDR3 protein. The top ten hold 0.95% to 1% of the sample, which has 450,000 to 500,000 distinct CDR3 sequences, approximately 14% seen once. This CDR3 has 14 amino acids. CDR1 is SGHRS, CDR2 YFSETQ, per germline. V lost 0 bases, J lost 6 bases, and 9 bases lay in between. The same sample was also studied in work on yellow fever vaccine responses in identical twins.

Sequences were obtained from CD4+ T cells sorted from blood. The clonotype originates from a woman younger than 35 in good health. The chain is built from TRBV5-1 and TRBJ2-2; maybe TRBD1 (5 bases). CDR3 residues: CASSLVWTSGELFF. In DNA, the CDR3 is TGCGCCAGCAGCTTGGTGTGGACATCCGGGGAGCTGTTTTTT. The complete variable domain, with remaining parts taken from reference TRBV5-1 and TRBJ2-2, reads KAGVTQTPRYLIKTRGQQVTLSCSPISGHRSVSWYQQTPGQGLQFLFEYFSETQRNKGNFPGRFSGRQFSNSRSEMNVSTLELGDSALYLCASSLVWTSGELFFGEGSRLTVL.